This T cell receptor (beta chain) was documented in a study of shared clonotypes between healthy human individuals. Assay used: immunoSEQ multiplex PCR; TCRdb lists only in-frame clones, some missing. Of 750,000 to 1,000,000 clones in the sample, 92% were seen once. CD8 cells regarded as naive lacked CD45RO, were positively chosen for CCR7, and omitted terminally differentiated effector memory CD45RA+ cells. From germline, CDR1 is MNHEY and CDR2 SMNVEV (reference sequence). CDR3 length: 15 residues. V lost 4 bases, J lost 1 base, and 7 bases stayed unmatched. The sequenced sample consisted of naive CD8+ T cells sorted from blood. The V gene is TRBV27, the J gene TRBJ2-7, with 7 bases fitting TRBD1. This receptor was identified in a man aged 25 to 40 in good health. The CDR3 nucleotides are TGTGCCAGCAGTTCTGACAGGGCCCTTTCCTACGAGCAGTACTTC. Translation gives CASSSDRALSYEQYF.